This record concerns one TCR beta chain sequence. Its antigen is unknown. Qualities for individual bases were not recorded, and no much larger clone is one base off. Reading from cysteine to phenylalanine, the CDR3 counts 15 amino acids. The read is trimmed to its CDR3 DNA, 45 bases read in frame from base 1. Sequences MNHEY (CDR1) and SVGAGI (CDR2) are obtained from the germline V gene. The V end loses 7 bases and the J end loses 3 bases, and a stretch of 16 bases separates them. The donors were healthy, HIV-negative adults with no recently reported acute infections or vaccinations. All donors were Caucasian adults living in Nashville, Tennessee, USA. CD4+ T cells were enriched by magnetic negative selection; naive cells were then positively selected on CD45RA, and the negative fraction formed the memory subset. Blood was obtained by leukapheresis, after which PBMCs were separated by Ficoll-Histopaque density gradient centrifugation and cryopreserved in liquid nitrogen vapor phase. Purity and quantity of every magnetically sorted T cell population were checked by analytical flow cytometry. Genomic DNA was isolated from every sorted fraction and measured by UV absorbance on a Nanodrop 2000c.

This sample was taken from a study of shared clonotypes between healthy human individuals (dated by TCRdb to the early 2020s). The study in broad terms: Two women and three men aged 18 to 49 years were included in the cohort. To increase sequencing depth and limit assay-specific biases, different laboratories used diverse techniques to prepare libraries and sequence TCR repertoires. For each donor, three plates each were used for CD4 naive and CD4 memory, two plates were used for CD8 naive, and one plate was used for CD8 memory. The study deeply sequenced blood TCR repertoires of five healthy adults to estimate repertoire size and the extent of clonotype sharing between individuals. Leukapheresis yielded between about 0.94 and 9 billion PBMCs per donor.

Study-wide conclusions, independent of this receptor: Rarefaction of sorted-subset datasets indicated incomplete sequencing despite the large sequencing depth. Because the study included only a small number of donors, the genetic and exposure-history diversity represented was limited. Based on pairwise subsampling, the degree of clonotype sharing among donors was expected to be affected by sequencing depth. When several donors were compared, the shared fraction of clonotypes was 5% to 6.5% for naive CD4, 3% to 4% for naive CD8, about 2.4% for memory CD4, and 0.3% to 0.5% for memory CD8. Larger estimated clonotype richness was generally found for naive subsets than for memory subsets. Higher generation probabilities were observed for clonotypes shared by all four sorted-subset donors than for non-shared clonotypes. Sampling was restricted to blood, and TCR repertoires in tissue are likely to differ from TCR repertoires in blood.

Using the deep immunoSEQ assay, TCR CDR3 regions were amplified from genomic DNA by multiplex PCR. Extracted genomic DNA from each cell subset was spread evenly across all wells of several immunoSEQ 96-well plates, with each plate serving as a replicate. For sorted subsets, about 200 ng genomic DNA, equal to tens of thousands of T cell genomes, was loaded into each replicate PCR. The purified libraries were quantified using a Qubit 3.0 fluorometer, sized with a Bioanalyzer 2100, and then quantified again using the KAPA Library Quantification kit. Every immunoSEQ 96-well plate was sequenced on a separate single-read 150-cycle Illumina NextSeq 550 flow cell. Processing in the source paper ran as follows. The immunoSEQ output contained only junctional sequences without quality scores, so filtering could not match that applied to full-length reads. Sequences were annotated with PyIR, a Python wrapper for IgBLAST v1.9, and V/J genes and CDR3 were assigned using IMGT germline references. Any read was removed if the V/J assignment was weak (E-value above 1e-6), the CDR3 was missing, or the read contained stop codons, out-of-frame junctions, or ambiguous translated residues. A V3J clonotype was defined by an identical inferred V gene, J gene, and CDR3 amino acid sequence. The percentage overlap between two repertoires was calculated by dividing the number of shared unique clonotypes by the size of the smaller repertoire. Richness of each repertoire was evaluated using RTK rarefaction, the Chao1 estimator, and Recon v2.1 estimates of unobserved clonotypes. Generation probabilities were computed with OLGA for all TCRbeta clonotypes obtained by the gDNA method from four donors. TCRdb's version of the immuneACCESS table is confined to in-frame rearrangements and falls short of the full clone set. An unresolved V gene accounts for under half of the shortfall where checked; the remainder is of unknown origin. V, J and clone size are taken as reported in that table, and D and trimming were inferred from the DNA itself. This sample gives 1.4 million to 1.5 million clones in total; over 95% of them show up just once. The ten top clones hold approximately 1.1% of the sample.

The source material was naive CD4+ T cells sorted from blood. The cell subset or site label here, explained by the study, means: CD45RA+ positively selected. In this chain, TRBV6-5 is recombined with TRBJ1-3, with TRBD1 as a weak D call on 6 bases. This clonotype originated in a man aged 30-40 years in good health. CDR3 reads: CASKIQGFGGNTIYF. In nucleotide form, the sequence is TGTGCCAGCAAAATACAGGGATTCGGTGGAAACACCATATATTTT.